These T cell receptor beta chains were read from a single sample in a study of T-cell memory formation after mild COVID-19. One entry per CDR3 protein results from TCRdb running MiXCR on the 5' RACE reads. This sample has approximately 500,000 distinct CDR3 sequences, with 20% to 25% found just once. Sequenced sample: PBMCs or a T cell subset sorted from them (not recorded which). All receptors come from an adult woman who had mild COVID-19 (a few samples of this study predate the infection). Cell type and time point are not known. CDR3s include the opening cysteine and the closing phenylalanine or tryptophan. Fields, in order: V gene, clone size, D gene, J gene, CDR3 DNA, CDR3 protein. A D gene is named only where the DNA matches it firmly. Size is omitted from some rows. Given values are once, few, many or a class for expanded clones.

v_call: TRBV4-3; clone_size: -; d_call: -; j_call: TRBJ2-2; cdr3_nt: TGCGCCAGCAGCCCCTTCGGACAATCGAACACCGGGGAGCTGTTTTTT; cdr3_aa: CASSPFGQSNTGELFF
v_call: TRBV27; clone_size: once; d_call: -; j_call: TRBJ2-3; cdr3_nt: TGTGCCAGCAAACCTGGGCCTCACACAGATACGCAGTATTTT; cdr3_aa: CASKPGPHTDTQYF
v_call: TRBV5-1; clone_size: few; d_call: TRBD2; j_call: TRBJ2-2; cdr3_nt: TGCGCCAGCAGCTTGCACGGGGGGTCGAACACCGGGGAGCTGTTTTTT; cdr3_aa: CASSLHGGSNTGELFF
v_call: TRBV18; clone_size: -; d_call: -; j_call: TRBJ2-2; cdr3_nt: TGTGCCAGCCAATTCGACAGTCTCACCGGGGAGCTGTTTTTT; cdr3_aa: CASQFDSLTGELFF
v_call: TRBV9; clone_size: few; d_call: -; j_call: TRBJ1-1; cdr3_nt: TGTGCCAGCAGCGTCGACGGTACCATGAACACTGAAGCTTTCTTT; cdr3_aa: CASSVDGTMNTEAFF
v_call: TRBV5-1; clone_size: -; d_call: TRBD1; j_call: TRBJ2-2; cdr3_nt: TGCGCCAGCAGCTTGGGGGACAGCTGGGAGCTGTTTTTT; cdr3_aa: CASSLGDSWELFF
v_call: TRBV7-2; clone_size: few; d_call: -; j_call: TRBJ1-1; cdr3_nt: TGTGCCAGCAGCTTAGCTCAGGGTTTGGGGACAAACACTGAAGCTTTCTTT; cdr3_aa: CASSLAQGLGTNTEAFF
v_call: TRBV4-1; clone_size: -; d_call: TRBD2; j_call: TRBJ2-2; cdr3_nt: TGCGCCAGCAGCCACCCCCTAGCGGGAGGGTCCGGGGAGCTGTTTTTT; cdr3_aa: CASSHPLAGGSGELFF
v_call: TRBV9; clone_size: -; d_call: -; j_call: TRBJ2-7; cdr3_nt: TGTGCCAGCAGCACATCCCGAGAGGCCTACGAGCAGTACTTC; cdr3_aa: CASSTSREAYEQYF
v_call: TRBV12-3/TRBV12-4; clone_size: -; d_call: TRBD1; j_call: TRBJ1-2; cdr3_nt: TGTGCCAGCAGTCCTGGGACAGGGGCTAACTATGGCTACACCTTC; cdr3_aa: CASSPGTGANYGYTF